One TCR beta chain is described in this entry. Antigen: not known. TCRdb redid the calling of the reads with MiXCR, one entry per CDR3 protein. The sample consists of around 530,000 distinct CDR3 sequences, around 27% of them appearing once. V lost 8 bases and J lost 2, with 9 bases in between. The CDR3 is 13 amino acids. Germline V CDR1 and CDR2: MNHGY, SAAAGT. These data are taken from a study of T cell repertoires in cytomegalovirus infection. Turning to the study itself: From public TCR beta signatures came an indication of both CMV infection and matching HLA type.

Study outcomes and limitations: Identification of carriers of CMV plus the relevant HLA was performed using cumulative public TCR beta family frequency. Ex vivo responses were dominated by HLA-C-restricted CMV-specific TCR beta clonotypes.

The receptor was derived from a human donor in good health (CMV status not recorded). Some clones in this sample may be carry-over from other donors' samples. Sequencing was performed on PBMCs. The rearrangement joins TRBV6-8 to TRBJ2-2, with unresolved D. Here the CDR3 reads CASFRFNTGELFF. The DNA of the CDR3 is TGTGCCAGCTTTCGGTTTAACACCGGGGAGCTGTTTTTT.